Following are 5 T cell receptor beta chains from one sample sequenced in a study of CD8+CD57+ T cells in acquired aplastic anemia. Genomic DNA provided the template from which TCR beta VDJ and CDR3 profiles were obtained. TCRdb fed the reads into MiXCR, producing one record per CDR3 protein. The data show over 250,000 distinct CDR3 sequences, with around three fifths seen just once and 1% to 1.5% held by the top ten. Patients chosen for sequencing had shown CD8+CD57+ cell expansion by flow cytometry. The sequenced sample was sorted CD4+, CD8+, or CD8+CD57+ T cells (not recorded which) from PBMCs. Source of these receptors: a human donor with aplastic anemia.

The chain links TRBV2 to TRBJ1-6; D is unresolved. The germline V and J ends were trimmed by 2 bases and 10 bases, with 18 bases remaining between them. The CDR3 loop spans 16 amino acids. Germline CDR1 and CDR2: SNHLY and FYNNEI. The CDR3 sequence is CASSEWAGEWESPLHF. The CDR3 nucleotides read TGTGCCAGCAGTGAATGGGCAGGTGAATGGGAGTCACCCCTCCACTTT.

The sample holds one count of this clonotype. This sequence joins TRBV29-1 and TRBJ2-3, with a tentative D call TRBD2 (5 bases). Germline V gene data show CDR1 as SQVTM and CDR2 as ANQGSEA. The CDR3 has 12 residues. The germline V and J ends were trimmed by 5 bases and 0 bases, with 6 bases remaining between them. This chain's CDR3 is CSVRGSTDTQYF. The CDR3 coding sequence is TGCAGCGTTCGGGGAAGCACAGATACGCAGTATTTT.

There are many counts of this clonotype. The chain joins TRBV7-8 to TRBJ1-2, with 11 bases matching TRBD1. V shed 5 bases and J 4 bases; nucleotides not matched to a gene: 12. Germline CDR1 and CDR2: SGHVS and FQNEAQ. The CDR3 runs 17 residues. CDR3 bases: TGTGCCAGCAGCCCCAGGACAGGGGGCCGAACCCTCTATGGCTACACCTTC. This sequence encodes CASSPRTGGRTLYGYTF.

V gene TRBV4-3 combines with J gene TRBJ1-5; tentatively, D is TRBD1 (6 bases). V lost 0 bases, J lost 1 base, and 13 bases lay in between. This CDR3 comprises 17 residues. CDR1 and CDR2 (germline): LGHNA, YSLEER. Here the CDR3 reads CASSQDGGLGSNQPQHF. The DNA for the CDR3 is TGCGCCAGCAGCCAAGATGGGGGGCTAGGAAGCAATCAGCCCCAGCATTTT.

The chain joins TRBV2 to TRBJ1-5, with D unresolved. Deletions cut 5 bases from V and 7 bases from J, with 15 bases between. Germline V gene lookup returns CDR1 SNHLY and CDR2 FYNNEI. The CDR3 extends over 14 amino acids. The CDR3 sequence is CASSNSQVGQPQHF. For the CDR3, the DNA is TGTGCCAGCAGTAATAGTCAGGTCGGACAGCCCCAGCATTTT.